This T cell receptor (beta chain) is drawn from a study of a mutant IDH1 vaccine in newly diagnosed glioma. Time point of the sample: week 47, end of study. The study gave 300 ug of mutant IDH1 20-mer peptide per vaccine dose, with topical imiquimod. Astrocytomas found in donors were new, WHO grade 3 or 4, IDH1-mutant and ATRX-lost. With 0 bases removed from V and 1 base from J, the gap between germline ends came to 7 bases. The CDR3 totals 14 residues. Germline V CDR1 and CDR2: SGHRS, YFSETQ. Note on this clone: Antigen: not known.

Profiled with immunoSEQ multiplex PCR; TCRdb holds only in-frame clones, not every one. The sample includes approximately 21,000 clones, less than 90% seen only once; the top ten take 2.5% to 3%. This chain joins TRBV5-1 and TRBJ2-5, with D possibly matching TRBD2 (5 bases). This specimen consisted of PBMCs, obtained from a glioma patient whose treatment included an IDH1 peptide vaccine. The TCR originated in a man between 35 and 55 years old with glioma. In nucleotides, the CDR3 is TGCGCCAGCAGCTTGGGAGGGCGCCAAGAGACCCAGTACTTC. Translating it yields CASSLGGRQETQYF.